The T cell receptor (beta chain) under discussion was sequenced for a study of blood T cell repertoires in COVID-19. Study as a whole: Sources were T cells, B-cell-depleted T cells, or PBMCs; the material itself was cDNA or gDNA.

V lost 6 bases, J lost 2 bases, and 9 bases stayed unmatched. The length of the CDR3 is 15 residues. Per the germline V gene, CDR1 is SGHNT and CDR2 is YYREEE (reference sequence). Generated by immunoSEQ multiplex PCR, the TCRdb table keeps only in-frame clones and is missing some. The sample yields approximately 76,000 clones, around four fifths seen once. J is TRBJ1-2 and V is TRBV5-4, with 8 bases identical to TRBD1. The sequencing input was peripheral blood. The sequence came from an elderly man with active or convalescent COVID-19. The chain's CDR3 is CASTQARQGNYGYTF. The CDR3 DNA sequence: TGTGCCAGCACCCAAGCCAGACAGGGGAACTATGGCTACACCTTC. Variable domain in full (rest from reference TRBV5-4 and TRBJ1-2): ETGVTQSPTHLIKTRGQQVTLRCSSQSGHNTVSWYQQALGQGPQFIFQYYREEENGRGNFPPRFSGLQFPNYSSELNVNALELDDSALYLCASTQARQGNYGYTFGSGTRLTVV.